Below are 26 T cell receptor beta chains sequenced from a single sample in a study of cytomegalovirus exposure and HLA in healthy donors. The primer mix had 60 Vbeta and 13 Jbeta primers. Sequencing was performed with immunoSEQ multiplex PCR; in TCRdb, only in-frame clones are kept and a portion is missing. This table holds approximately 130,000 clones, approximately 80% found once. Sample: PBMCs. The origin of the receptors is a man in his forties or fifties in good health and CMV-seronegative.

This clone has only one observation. Written as DNA, the CDR3 is TGTGCCAGCAGCTTAAACCAAGCTAGCGCGAGGGGCGAGCAGTTCTTC. Translated, it gives CASSLNQASARGEQFF. The gene calls are TRBV7-3 and TRBJ2-1; tentative D call: TRBD2 (6 bases). The CDR3 covers 16 residues. V shed 1 base and J shed 10 bases, with 20 bases lying between them. Germline lookup yields CDR1 SGHTA and CDR2 FQGTGA.

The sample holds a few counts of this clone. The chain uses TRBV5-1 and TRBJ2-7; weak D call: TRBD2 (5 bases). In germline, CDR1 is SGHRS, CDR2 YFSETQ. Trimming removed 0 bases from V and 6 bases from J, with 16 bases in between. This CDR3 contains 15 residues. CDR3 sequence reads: CASSLGPGVGREQYF. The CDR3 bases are TGCGCCAGCAGCTTGGGTCCCGGGGTGGGTCGCGAGCAGTACTTC.

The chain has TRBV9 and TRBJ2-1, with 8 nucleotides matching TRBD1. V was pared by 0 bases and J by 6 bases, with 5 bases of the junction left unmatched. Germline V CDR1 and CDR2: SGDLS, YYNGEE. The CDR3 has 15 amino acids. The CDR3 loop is CASSVGQGPGNEQFF. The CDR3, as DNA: TGTGCCAGCAGCGTAGGACAGGGGCCCGGCAATGAGCAGTTCTTC.

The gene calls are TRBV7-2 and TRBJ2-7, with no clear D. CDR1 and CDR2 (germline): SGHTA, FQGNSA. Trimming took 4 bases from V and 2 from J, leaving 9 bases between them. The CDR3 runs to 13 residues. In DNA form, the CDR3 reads TGTGCCAGCAGCTCCTATATTGCCTACGAGCAGTACTTC. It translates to CASSSYIAYEQYF.

DNA of the CDR3: TGTGCCAGCAGTGAAACCCTGAGCCAAGAGACCCAGTACTTC. Protein sequence: CASSETLSQETQYF. The chain is built from TRBV25-1 and TRBJ2-5; no firm D call. Germline lookup yields CDR1 MGHDK and CDR2 SYGVNS. The CDR3 sequence is 14 residues long. Trimming removed 2 bases from V and 1 base from J, with 8 bases in between.

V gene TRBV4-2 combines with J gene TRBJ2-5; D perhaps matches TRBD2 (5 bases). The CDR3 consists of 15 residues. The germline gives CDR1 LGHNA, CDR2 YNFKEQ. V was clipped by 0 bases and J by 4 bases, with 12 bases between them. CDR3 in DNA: TGTGCCAGCAGCCAAGAAAGTAGCGAGAGAGAGACCCAGTACTTC. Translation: CASSQESSERETQYF.

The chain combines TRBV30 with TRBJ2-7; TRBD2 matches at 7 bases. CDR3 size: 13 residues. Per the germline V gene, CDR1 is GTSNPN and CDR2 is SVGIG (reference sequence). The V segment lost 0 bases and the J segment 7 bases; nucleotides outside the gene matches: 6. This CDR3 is CAWSVRGEGEQYF. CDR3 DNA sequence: TGTGCCTGGAGTGTACGGGGGGAAGGGGAGCAGTACTTC.

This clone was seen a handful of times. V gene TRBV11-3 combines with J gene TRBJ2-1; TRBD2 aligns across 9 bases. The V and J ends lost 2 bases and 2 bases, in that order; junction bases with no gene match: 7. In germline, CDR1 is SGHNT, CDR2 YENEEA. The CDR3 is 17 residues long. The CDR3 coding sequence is TGTGCCAGCAGCTTAAAGGGCGGGAGGGGGCCCTACAATGAGCAGTTCTTC. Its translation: CASSLKGGRGPYNEQFF.

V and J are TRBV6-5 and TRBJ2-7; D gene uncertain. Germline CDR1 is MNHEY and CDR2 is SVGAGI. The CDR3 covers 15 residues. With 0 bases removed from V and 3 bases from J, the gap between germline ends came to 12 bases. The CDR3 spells CASSYSSSPFYEQYF. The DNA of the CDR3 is TGTGCCAGCAGTTACTCAAGCTCCCCCTTCTACGAGCAGTACTTC.

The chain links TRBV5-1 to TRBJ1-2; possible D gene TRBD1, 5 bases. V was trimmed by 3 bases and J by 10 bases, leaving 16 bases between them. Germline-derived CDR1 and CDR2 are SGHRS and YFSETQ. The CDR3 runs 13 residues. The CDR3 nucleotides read TGCGCCAGCAGCTCCGGGGGGATCTCCCTCTACACCTTC. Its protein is CASSSGGISLYTF. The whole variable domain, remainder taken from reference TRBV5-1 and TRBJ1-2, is KAGVTQTPRYLIKTRGQQVTLSCSPISGHRSVSWYQQTPGQGLQFLFEYFSETQRNKGNFPGRFSGRQFSNSRSEMNVSTLELGDSALYLCASSSGGISLYTFGSGTRLTVV.

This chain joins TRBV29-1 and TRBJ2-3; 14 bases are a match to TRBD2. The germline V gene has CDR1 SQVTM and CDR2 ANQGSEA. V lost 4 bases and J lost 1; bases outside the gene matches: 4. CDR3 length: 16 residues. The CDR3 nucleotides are TGCAGCGTTGTAGGACTAGCGGGAGGAGGCACAGATACGCAGTATTTT. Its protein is CSVVGLAGGGTDTQYF.

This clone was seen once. This chain's CDR3 is CASSQSWGRTGTYEQYF. The CDR3 DNA reads TGCGCCAGCAGCCAATCCTGGGGGAGGACAGGGACCTACGAGCAGTACTTC. This sequence joins TRBV4-1 and TRBJ2-7, with 8 bases fitting TRBD1. With V trimmed by 2 bases and J by 2 bases, 11 bases remained unmatched. The germline V gene encodes CDR1 MGHRA and CDR2 YSYEKL. The length of the CDR3 is 17 residues.

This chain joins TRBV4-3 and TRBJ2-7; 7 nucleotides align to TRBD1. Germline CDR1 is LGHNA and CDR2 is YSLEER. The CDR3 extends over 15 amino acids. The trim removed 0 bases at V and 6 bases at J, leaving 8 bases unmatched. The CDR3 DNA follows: TGCGCCAGCAGCCAAGATAGACAGGGATGGTCCGAGCAGTACTTC. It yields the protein CASSQDRQGWSEQYF.

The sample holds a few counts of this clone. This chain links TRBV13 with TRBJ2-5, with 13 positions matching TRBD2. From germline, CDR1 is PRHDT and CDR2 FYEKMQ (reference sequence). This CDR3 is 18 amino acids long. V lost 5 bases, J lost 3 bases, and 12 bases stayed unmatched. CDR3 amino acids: CASSPRPGLAGFKETQYF. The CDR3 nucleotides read TGTGCCAGCAGCCCTAGGCCGGGACTAGCGGGATTTAAAGAGACCCAGTACTTC.

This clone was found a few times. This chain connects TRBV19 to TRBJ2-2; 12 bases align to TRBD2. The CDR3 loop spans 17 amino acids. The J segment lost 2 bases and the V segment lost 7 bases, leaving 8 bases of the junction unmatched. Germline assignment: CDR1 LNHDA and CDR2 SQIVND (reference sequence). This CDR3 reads CASTPTSGRRNTGELFF. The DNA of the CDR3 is TGTGCCAGTACCCCGACTAGCGGGAGAAGAAACACCGGGGAGCTGTTTTTT. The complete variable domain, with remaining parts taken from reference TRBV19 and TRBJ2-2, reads DGGITQSPKYLFRKEGQNVTLSCEQNLNHDAMYWYRQDPGQGLRLIYYSQIVNDFQKGDIAEGYSVSREKKESFPLTVTSAQKNPTAFYLCASTPTSGRRNTGELFFGEGSRLTVL.

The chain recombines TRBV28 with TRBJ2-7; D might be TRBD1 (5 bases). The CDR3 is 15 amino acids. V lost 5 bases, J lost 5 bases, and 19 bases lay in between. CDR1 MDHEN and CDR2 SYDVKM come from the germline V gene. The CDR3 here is CASSPSGNGHHEQYF. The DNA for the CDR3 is TGTGCCAGCAGTCCATCTGGTAATGGACACCACGAGCAGTACTTC.

The CDR3 protein is CASSLFGAPNQPQHF. In DNA form, the CDR3 reads TGTGCCAGCAGTTTATTTGGGGCCCCCAATCAGCCCCAGCATTTT. This sequence joins TRBV27 and TRBJ1-5; possibly TRBD1 for D (5 bases). Trimming stripped 1 base from V and 3 bases from J, with 10 bases between. The CDR3 covers 15 residues. Germline V gene lookup returns CDR1 MNHEY and CDR2 SMNVEV (reference sequence).

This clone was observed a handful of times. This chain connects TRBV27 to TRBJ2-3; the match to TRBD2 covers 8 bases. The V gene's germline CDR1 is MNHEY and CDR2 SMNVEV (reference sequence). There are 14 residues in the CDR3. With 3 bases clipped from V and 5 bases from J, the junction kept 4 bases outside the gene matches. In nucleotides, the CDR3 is TGTGCCAGCAGTTTCCTAGCGGGCATAGATACGCAGTATTTT. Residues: CASSFLAGIDTQYF.

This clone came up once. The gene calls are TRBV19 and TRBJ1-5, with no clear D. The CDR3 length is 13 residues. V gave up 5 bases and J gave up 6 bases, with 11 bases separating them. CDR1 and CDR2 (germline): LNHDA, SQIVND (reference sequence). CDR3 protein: CASSWQAGQPQHF. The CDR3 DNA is TGTGCCAGTAGTTGGCAGGCGGGTCAGCCCCAGCATTTT.

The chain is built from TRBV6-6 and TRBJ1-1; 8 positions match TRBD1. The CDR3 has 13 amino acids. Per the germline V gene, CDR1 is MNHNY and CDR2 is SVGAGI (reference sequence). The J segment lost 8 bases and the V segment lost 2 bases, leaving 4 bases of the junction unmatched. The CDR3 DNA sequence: TGTGCCAGCAGTTACGGACAGGGTTGGGAAGCTTTCTTT. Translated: CASSYGQGWEAFF.

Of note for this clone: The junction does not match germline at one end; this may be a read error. This CDR3 reads CASKTLGRTRDNEQFF. The CDR3 DNA is TGTGCCAGCAAAACGCTCGGGAGGACCAGGGACAACGAGCAGTTCTTC. This chain connects TRBV27 to TRBJ2-1, with D maybe TRBD2 (7 bases). The CDR3 extends over 16 amino acids. Germline V CDR1 and CDR2: MNHEY, SMNVEV (reference sequence).

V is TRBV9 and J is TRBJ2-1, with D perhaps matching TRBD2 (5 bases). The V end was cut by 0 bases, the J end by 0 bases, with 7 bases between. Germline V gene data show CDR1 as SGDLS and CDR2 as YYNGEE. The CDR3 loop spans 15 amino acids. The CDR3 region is CASSVGGDSYNEQFF. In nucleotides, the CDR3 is TGTGCCAGCAGCGTAGGGGGAGACTCCTACAATGAGCAGTTCTTC.

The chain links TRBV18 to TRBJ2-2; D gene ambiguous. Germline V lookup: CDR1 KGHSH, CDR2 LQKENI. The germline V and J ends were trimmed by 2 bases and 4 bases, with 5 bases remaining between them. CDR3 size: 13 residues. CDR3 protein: CASSPAVTGELFF. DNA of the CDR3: TGTGCCAGCTCACCAGCGGTCACCGGGGAGCTGTTTTTT.

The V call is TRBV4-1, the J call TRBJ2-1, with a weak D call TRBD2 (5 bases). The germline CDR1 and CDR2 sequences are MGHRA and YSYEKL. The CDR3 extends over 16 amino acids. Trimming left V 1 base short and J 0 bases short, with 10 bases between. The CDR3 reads CASSQGVAGSYNEQFF. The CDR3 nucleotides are TGCGCCAGCAGCCAAGGGGTTGCGGGCTCCTACAATGAGCAGTTCTTC.

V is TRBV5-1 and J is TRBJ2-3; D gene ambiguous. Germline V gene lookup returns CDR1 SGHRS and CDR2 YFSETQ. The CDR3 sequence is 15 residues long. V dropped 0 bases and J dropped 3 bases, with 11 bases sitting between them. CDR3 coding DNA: TGCGCCAGCAGCTTGGGGCGGTCTTGGACAGATACGCAGTATTTT. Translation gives CASSLGRSWTDTQYF.

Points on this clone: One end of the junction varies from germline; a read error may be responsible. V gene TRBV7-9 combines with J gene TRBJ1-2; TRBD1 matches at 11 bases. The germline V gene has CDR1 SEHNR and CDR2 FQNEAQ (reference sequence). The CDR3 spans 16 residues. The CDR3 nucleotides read TGTTCCAGCAGCTTATCCAGGACAGGGGGCGTCTATGGCTACACCTTC. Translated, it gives CSSSLSRTGGVYGYTF.